The clone carrying this T cell receptor beta chain was detected only once. Trimming took 6 bases from V and 4 from J, leaving 10 bases between them. CDR1 is SEHNR and CDR2 is FQNEAQ in the germline V gene (reference sequence). This CDR3 has 14 residues. The entry originates in a study of technical replicates of blood from several donors. The protocol was immunoSEQ multiplex PCR, while the TCRdb copy is restricted to in-frame clones and leaves out a portion. The profile shows more than 65,000 clones, approximately 95% of them singletons. The chain links TRBV7-9 to TRBJ2-6, with no clear D. The sequence was collected from a human donor in good health. The source material was T cells isolated from PBMCs. The CDR3 region is CASRPTGGANVLTF. CDR3 bases: TGTGCCAGCAGACCCACCGGGGGGGCCAACGTCCTGACTTTC.